The 13 T cell receptor beta chains below all came from one sample that was sequenced in a study of blood T cells in healthy people across ages. Together with a sample-barcoded 5' primer, a J-beta primer mix was included in a second PCR lasting about 7 to 11 cycles. TCRdb processed the 5' RACE reads anew with MiXCR; each CDR3 protein has one entry. The profile shows around 600,000 distinct CDR3 sequences, more than 45% of them singletons. Sequences were obtained from blood. The receptors derive from a man of 80 years or more in good health.

This clonotype was counted ten times or more. The chain has TRBV14 and TRBJ2-1; D remains unclear. The CDR3 runs 12 residues. The V and J ends lost 4 bases and 12 bases respectively, with 13 bases between them. CDR1 is SGHDN, CDR2 FVKESK, per germline. The CDR3 loop reads CASSPFPPMQFF. As DNA, the CDR3 is TGTGCCAGCAGCCCATTTCCGCCAATGCAGTTCTTC.

In nucleotides, the CDR3 is TGTGCCAGCAGTGAATGGGTCAGTTTACAAGAGACCCAGTACTTC. Its translation: CASSEWVSLQETQYF. This chain joins TRBV25-1 and TRBJ2-5; no definite D call. The V end lost 1 base, the J end lost 2 bases, and 11 bases lay between the germline ends. CDR1 is MGHDK, CDR2 SYGVNS, per germline. The CDR3 has 15 amino acids.

This chain links TRBV9 with TRBJ1-6; D is unresolved. Trimming cost V 3 bases and J 7 bases, with 11 bases left between them. Germline CDR1 SGDLS, CDR2 YYNGEE. The length of the CDR3 is 14 residues. Here the CDR3 DNA reads TGTGCCAGCAGCGCCGCGATGCAGAATTCACCCCTCCACTTT. Translation gives CASSAAMQNSPLHF.

This clonotype was observed a single time. The chain combines TRBV28 with TRBJ2-1; 10 bases are shared with TRBD1. Germline CDR1 reads MDHEN; CDR2 reads SYDVKM. The CDR3 has 15 residues. V trimming: 6 bases; J trimming: 3 bases; junction bases outside the gene matches: 5. The DNA for the CDR3 is TGTGCCAGCAGACGGGACAGGGGCTACTACAATGAGCAGTTCTTC. Encoded protein: CASRRDRGYYNEQFF.

The chain carries TRBV20-1 and TRBJ1-5; 12 positions agree with TRBD1. The J segment lost 7 bases and the V segment lost 6 bases, leaving 13 bases of the junction unmatched. CDR3 length: 16 amino acids. Germline assignment: CDR1 DFQATT and CDR2 SNEGSKA (reference sequence). CDR3 in amino acids: CSAPARDRGLRQPQHF. The CDR3 nucleotides read TGCAGTGCCCCGGCACGGGACAGGGGGCTTCGACAGCCCCAGCATTTT.

This chain uses TRBV7-6 with TRBJ2-6; tentative D call: TRBD1 (5 bases). This CDR3 is built from 17 residues. V lost 0 bases and J 2 bases, leaving 11 bases between the germline ends. Germline V gene sequence: CDR1 SGHVS, CDR2 FNYEAQ. The CDR3 nucleotides are TGTGCCAGCAGCTTAGCTGTTGCAGGGACTGGGGCCAACGTCCTGACTTTC. It encodes CASSLAVAGTGANVLTF.

Only one count was recorded for this clonotype. J is TRBJ2-5 and V is TRBV7-2; D is undetermined. Per the germline V gene, CDR1 is SGHTA and CDR2 is FQGNSA. V was cut by 1 base and J by 9 bases, with 6 bases left in between. This CDR3 is 11 amino acids long. DNA for the CDR3: TGTGCCAGCAGCTTAGGCCCGGCCCAGTACTTC. It specifies CASSLGPAQYF.

This clonotype has a handful of counts. Given a much more abundant clone one base away, this may be a read error. The rearrangement joins TRBV6-6 to TRBJ2-5; TRBD1 aligns across 7 bases. The assigned J gene may be wrong: the sequence end matches TRBJ2-7 better. CDR1 is MNHNY and CDR2 is SVGAGI in the germline V gene (reference sequence). The CDR3 spans 14 residues. The CDR3 DNA reads as TGTGCCAGCAGTTACAGACAGGGTTACTACGAGCAGTACTTC. Translation gives CASSYRQGYYEQYF.

This clonotype occurred a few times. The chain employs TRBV21-1 and TRBJ1-5. TRBV21-1 corresponds to a pseudogene. The CDR3 totals 11 residues. CDR3 sequence (DNA): TGTGCCAGCAGCTCGCAATCCCCCCAGCATTTT. It specifies CASSSQSPQHF.

This clonotype showed up many times. The chain couples TRBV25-1 to TRBJ2-7, with 7 bases lining up with TRBD1. V trimming: 5 bases; J trimming: 10 bases; junction bases outside the gene matches: 8. The germline CDR1 and CDR2 sequences are MGHDK and SYGVNS. This CDR3 comprises 12 residues. The DNA for the CDR3 is TGTGCCAGCAGTCAAACAGGGGTCGGACAGTACTTC. Residues: CASSQTGVGQYF.

The J gene is TRBJ2-1, the V gene TRBV5-1, with TRBD1 as a possible D gene (6 bases). This CDR3 comprises 16 residues. CDR1 is SGHRS, CDR2 YFSETQ, per germline. V gave up 1 base and J gave up 0 bases, with 11 bases separating them. The CDR3 nucleotides are TGCGCCAGCAGCTTGCAGGGGTCGAGCTCCTACAATGAGCAGTTCTTC. Protein product: CASSLQGSSSYNEQFF.

The chain combines TRBV7-2 with TRBJ2-7; no firm D call. Trimming took off 7 bases at V and 0 bases at J, with 10 bases between the two ends. This CDR3 region has 13 residues. The germline V gene has CDR1 SGHTA and CDR2 FQGNSA. The CDR3 here is CASNDVRSYEQYF. The CDR3 DNA sequence: TGTGCCAGCAACGATGTCCGCTCCTACGAGCAGTACTTC.

A few counts support this clonotype. This chain connects TRBV18 to TRBJ2-7; TRBD1 aligns across 7 bases. There are 15 residues in the CDR3. Germline CDR1 and CDR2: KGHSH and LQKENI. The ends lost 4 bases at V and 0 bases at J; junction bases unmatched: 6. CDR3 residues: CASSLGTASSYEQYF. Here the CDR3 DNA reads TGTGCCAGCTCACTCGGGACAGCGAGCTCCTACGAGCAGTACTTC.